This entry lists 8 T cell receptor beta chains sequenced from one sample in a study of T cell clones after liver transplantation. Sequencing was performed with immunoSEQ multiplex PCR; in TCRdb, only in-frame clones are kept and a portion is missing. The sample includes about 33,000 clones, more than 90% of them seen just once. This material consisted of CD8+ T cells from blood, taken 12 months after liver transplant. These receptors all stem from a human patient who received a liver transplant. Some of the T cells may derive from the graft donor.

CDR3 nucleotide sequence: TGTGCCAGCAGTTACACGAACATTAGGTTTGGTCAGCCCCAGCATTTT. Amino acids: CASSYTNIRFGQPQHF. The rearrangement links TRBV6-6 to TRBJ1-5; no clear D gene. In germline, CDR1 is MNHNY, CDR2 SVGAGI (reference sequence). Trimming took off 2 bases at V and 6 bases at J, with 17 bases between the two ends. The CDR3 consists of 16 residues.

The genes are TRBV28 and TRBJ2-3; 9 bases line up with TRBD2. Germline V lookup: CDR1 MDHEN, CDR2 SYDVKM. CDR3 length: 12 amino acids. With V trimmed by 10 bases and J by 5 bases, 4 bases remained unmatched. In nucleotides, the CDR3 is TGTGCCACTGCGACTAGCGGAGATACGCAGTATTTT. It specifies CATATSGDTQYF.

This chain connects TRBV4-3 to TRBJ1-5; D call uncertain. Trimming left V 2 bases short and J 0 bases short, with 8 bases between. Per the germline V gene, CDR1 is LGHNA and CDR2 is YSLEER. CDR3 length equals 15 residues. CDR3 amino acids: CASSQSYSSNQPQHF. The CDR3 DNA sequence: TGCGCCAGCAGCCAAAGTTACAGTAGCAATCAGCCCCAGCATTTT.

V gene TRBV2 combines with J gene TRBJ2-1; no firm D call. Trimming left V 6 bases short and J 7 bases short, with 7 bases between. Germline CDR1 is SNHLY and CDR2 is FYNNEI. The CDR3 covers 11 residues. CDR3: CASRESNEQFF. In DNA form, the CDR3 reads TGTGCCAGCAGAGAATCTAATGAGCAGTTCTTC.

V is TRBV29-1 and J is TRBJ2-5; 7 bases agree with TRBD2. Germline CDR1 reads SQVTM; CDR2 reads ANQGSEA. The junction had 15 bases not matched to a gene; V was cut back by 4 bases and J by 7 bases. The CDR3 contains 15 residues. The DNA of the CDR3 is TGCAGCGTTGGGGGCGGGAGTAGTTTGAAAGGGACCCAGTACTTC. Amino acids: CSVGGGSSLKGTQYF. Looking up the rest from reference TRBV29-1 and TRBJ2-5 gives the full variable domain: SAVISQKPSRDICQRGTSLTIQCQVDSQVTMMFWYRQQPGQSLTLIATANQGSEATYESGFVIDKFPISRPNLTFSTLTVSNMSPEDSSIYLCSVGGGSSLKGTQYFGPGTRLLVL.

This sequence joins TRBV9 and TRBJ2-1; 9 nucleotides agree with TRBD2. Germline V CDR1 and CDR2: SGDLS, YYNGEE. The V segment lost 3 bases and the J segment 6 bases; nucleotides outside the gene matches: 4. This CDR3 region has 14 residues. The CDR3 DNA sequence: TGTGCCAGCAGCGGGGGGACTAGCTCCAATGAGCAGTTCTTC. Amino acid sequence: CASSGGTSSNEQFF.

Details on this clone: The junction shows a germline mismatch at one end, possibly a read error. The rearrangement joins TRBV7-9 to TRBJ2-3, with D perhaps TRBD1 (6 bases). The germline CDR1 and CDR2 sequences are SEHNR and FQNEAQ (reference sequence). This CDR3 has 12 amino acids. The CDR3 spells CASSLRTETQYF. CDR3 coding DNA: TGTGCCAGCAGCTTACGGACAGAGACGCAGTATTTT.

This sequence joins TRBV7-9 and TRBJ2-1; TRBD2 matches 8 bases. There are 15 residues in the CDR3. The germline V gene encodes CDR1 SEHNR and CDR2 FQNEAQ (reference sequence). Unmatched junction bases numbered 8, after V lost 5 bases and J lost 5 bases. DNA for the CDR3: TGTGCCAGCAGCGACCAAGCGGGAGAGGACAATGAGCAGTTCTTC. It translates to CASSDQAGEDNEQFF.